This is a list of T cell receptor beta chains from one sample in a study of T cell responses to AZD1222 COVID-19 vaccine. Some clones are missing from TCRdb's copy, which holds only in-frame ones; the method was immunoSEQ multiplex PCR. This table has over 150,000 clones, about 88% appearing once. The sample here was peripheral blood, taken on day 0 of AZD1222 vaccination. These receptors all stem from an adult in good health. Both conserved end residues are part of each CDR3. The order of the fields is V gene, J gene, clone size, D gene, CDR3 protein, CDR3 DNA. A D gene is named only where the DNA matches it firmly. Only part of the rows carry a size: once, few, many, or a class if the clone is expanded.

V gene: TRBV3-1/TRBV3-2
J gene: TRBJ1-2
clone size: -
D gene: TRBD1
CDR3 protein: CASSRGRIYGYTF
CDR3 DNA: TGTGCCAGCAGCAGGGGGCGAATCTATGGCTACACCTTC

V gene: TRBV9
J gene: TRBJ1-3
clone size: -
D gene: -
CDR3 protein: CASSSKTGYSGNTIYF
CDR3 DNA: TGTGCCAGCAGCTCTAAAACAGGGTACTCTGGAAACACCATATATTTT

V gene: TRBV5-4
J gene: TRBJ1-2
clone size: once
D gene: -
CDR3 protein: CASSVKGGNYGYTF
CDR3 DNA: TGTGCCAGCAGCGTAAAAGGGGGGAACTATGGCTACACCTTC

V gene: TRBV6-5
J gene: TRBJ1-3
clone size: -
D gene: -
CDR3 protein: CASSQIGGSGNTIYF
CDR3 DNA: TGTGCCAGCAGTCAAATCGGGGGCTCTGGAAACACCATATATTTT

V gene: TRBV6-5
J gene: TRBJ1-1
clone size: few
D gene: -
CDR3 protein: CASTPTVESAFF
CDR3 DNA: TGTGCCAGCACTCCCACCGTGGAGTCGGCTTTCTTT

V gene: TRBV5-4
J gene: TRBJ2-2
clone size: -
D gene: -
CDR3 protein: CASSLEAGTGELFF
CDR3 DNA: TGTGCCAGCAGCTTGGAGGCAGGGACCGGGGAGCTGTTTTTT

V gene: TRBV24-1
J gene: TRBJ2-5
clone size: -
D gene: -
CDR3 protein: CATSDASGAEAETQYF
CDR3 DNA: TGTGCCACCAGTGACGCCTCCGGGGCCGAAGCGGAGACCCAGTACTTC

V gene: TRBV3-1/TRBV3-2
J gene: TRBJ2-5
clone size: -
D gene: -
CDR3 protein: CASSPQVGRGLQETQYF
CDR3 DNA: TGTGCCAGCAGCCCGCAAGTGGGACGGGGGTTACAAGAGACCCAGTACTTC

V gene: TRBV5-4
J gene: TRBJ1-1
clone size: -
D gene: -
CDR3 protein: CASSPGELTEAFF
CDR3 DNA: TGTGCCAGCAGCCCGGGTGAGCTCACTGAAGCTTTCTTT

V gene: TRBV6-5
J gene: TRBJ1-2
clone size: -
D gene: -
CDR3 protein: CASSLGLDYGYTF
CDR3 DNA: TGTGCCAGCAGTTTAGGGCTGGACTATGGCTACACCTTC

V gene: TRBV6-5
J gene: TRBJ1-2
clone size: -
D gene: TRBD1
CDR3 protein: CASRGQGAVGYTF
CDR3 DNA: TGTGCCAGCAGAGGACAGGGGGCGGTTGGCTACACCTTC

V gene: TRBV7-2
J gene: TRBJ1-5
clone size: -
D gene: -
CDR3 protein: CASSLDASVGNQPQHF
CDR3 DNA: TGTGCCAGCAGCTTAGACGCATCCGTTGGCAATCAGCCCCAGCATTTT

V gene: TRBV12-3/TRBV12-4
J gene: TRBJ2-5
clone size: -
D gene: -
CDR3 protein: CASRGPPRETQYF
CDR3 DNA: TGTGCCAGCAGAGGCCCCCCCCGGGAGACCCAGTACTTC

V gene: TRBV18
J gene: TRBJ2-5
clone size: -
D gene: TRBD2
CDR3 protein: CASSPRAGGQETQYF
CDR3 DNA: TGTGCCAGCTCACCACGTGCGGGGGGGCAAGAGACCCAGTACTTC

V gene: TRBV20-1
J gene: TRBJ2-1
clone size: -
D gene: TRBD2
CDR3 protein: CSASDGGGNEQFF
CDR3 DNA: TGCAGTGCTAGTGACGGGGGGGGCAATGAGCAGTTCTTC

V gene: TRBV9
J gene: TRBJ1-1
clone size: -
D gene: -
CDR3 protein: CASTKRGLGDTEAFF
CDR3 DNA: TGTGCCAGCACCAAGCGGGGTCTGGGTGACACTGAAGCTTTCTTT

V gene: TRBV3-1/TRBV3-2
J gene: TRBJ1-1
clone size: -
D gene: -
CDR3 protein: CASSQEALGNTEAFF
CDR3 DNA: TGTGCCAGCAGCCAGGAGGCCCTCGGGAACACTGAAGCTTTCTTT

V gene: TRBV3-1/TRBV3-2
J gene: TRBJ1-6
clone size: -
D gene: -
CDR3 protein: CASSGQSGGGSPLHF
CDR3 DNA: TGTGCCAGCAGCGGACAATCGGGGGGCGGGTCACCCCTCCACTTT